The T cell receptor (beta chain) described here comes from a study of cytomegalovirus exposure and HLA in healthy donors. Across the whole study: An early data release held some 85 million unique TCRs from HLA-typed donors.

In the case of this clone: Its antigen remains unknown.

PCR employed 60 Vbeta and 13 Jbeta primers. Clones were sequenced by immunoSEQ multiplex PCR, and TCRdb holds only the in-frame ones, with some missing. The sample holds hundreds of thousands of clones, about three quarters seen once. CDR1 and CDR2 from the germline V gene are MDHEN and SYDVKM. The V segment lost 6 bases and the J segment 3 bases; nucleotides outside the gene matches: 9. The CDR3 consists of 15 residues. General study findings and limits: By HLA locus, TCR association rates varied in a later analysis, with DRB1 showing the most and HLA-C the fewest. High specificity and sensitivity for cytomegalovirus status were reported for the classifier.

The sequenced sample consisted of PBMCs. The sequence derives from a male donor in good health and CMV-seronegative. This chain uses TRBV28 with TRBJ2-7, with 9 bases fitting TRBD1. The CDR3: CASRTGTGLVYEQYF. CDR3 coding DNA: TGTGCCAGCAGAACCGGGACAGGGCTTGTCTACGAGCAGTACTTC.